This T cell receptor beta chain originates from a study of cytomegalovirus exposure and HLA in healthy donors. Study summary: Out of about 190 million T cells, an earlier analysis found some 110 million unique TCR beta sequences in total.

Both 60 Vbeta primers and 13 Jbeta primers went into the PCR. Assay used: immunoSEQ multiplex PCR; TCRdb lists only in-frame clones, some missing. In the table there are around 58,000 clones, under 85% of which are singletons. This clone was detected only a few times. What it binds is not known. General study findings and limits: For most TCR beta V segments, an earlier analysis put the productive rate at about 87% or about 30% of the time. Sequencing depth across donors, presence/absence analyses assumed, was roughly uniform.

The CDR3 is made up of 15 amino acids. From germline, CDR1 is MGHDK and CDR2 SYGVNS. V lost 0 bases to trimming and J lost 2 bases, with 9 bases between them. What was sequenced was PBMCs. J is TRBJ2-3 and V is TRBV25-1; weak D call: TRBD1 (6 bases). The TCR comes from a male donor in good health and CMV-seropositive. The DNA of the CDR3 is TGTGCCAGCAGTGAATATGGGGACACCACAGATACGCAGTATTTT. Translated: CASSEYGDTTDTQYF.